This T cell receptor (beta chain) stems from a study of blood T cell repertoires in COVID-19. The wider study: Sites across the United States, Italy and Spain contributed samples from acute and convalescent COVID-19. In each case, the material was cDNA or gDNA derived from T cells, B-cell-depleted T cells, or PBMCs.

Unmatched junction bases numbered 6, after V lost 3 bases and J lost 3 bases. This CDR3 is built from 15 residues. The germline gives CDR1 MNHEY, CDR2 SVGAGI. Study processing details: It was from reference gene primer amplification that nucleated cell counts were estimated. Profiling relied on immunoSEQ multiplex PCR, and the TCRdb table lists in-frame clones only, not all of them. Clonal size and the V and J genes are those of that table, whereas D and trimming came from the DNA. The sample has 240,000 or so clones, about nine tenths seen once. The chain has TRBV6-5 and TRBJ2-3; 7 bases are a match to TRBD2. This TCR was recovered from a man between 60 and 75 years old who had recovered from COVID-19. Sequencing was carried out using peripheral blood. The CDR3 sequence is CASSYRGGPTDTQYF. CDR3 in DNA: TGTGCCAGCAGTTATCGCGGGGGTCCTACAGATACGCAGTATTTT.